This T cell receptor (beta chain) was sequenced during a study of vaccination effects on CD4 cells after COVID-19. A note on this clone: Its target is not known.

Study-wide results and caveats: Clones induced by infection and by vaccine showed marked clonal contraction late after vaccination. Vaccine-induced clones in healthy vaccinees cross-reacted with common cold coronaviruses in only 1 of 255 cases.

The assay was immunoSEQ multiplex PCR, and TCRdb's table has in-frame clones only and misses some. The sample shows fewer than 65,000 clones, roughly 81% of them seen only once. In the ViraFEST assay, antigen-specific CD4+ clonotypes were identified by expansion after peptide-pool stimulation. Following an approximately 11-day culture, CD4+ T cells were purified. Two million PBMC per well were cultured with approximately 9 IU/ml IL-2 and approximately 9.1 ug/ml peptides. Fresh IL-2-containing medium replaced half the medium on days 3 and 7. This CDR3 contains 18 residues. The gene calls are TRBV21-1 and TRBJ2-2; the DNA was not used to check the table's D call, TRBD1. TRBV21-1 is deemed a pseudogene. The input for sequencing was CD4+ T cells from PBMCs cultured with HCoV-229E spike peptides, taken before COVID-19 vaccination. This clonotype was sampled from a human donor who received a COVID-19 vaccine. CDR3 sequence: CASSTGPDRGRDTGELFF. For the CDR3, the DNA is TGTGCCAGCAGCACCGGCCCAGACAGGGGGCGCGACACCGGGGAGCTGTTTTTT.